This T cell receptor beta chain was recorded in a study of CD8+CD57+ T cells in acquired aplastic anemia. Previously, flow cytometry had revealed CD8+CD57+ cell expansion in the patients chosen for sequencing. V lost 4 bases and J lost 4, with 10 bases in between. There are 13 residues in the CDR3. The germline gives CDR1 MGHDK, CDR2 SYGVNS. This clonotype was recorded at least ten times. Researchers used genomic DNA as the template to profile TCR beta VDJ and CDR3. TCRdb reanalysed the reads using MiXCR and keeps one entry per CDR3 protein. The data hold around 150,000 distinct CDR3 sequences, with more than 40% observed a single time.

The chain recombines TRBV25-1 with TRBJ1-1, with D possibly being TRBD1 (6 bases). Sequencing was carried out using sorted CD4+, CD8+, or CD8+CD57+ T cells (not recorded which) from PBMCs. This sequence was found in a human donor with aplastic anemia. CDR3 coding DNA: TGTGCCAGCAGTGTGGGGGGGGCCACTGAAGCTTTCTTT. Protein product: CASSVGGATEAFF.